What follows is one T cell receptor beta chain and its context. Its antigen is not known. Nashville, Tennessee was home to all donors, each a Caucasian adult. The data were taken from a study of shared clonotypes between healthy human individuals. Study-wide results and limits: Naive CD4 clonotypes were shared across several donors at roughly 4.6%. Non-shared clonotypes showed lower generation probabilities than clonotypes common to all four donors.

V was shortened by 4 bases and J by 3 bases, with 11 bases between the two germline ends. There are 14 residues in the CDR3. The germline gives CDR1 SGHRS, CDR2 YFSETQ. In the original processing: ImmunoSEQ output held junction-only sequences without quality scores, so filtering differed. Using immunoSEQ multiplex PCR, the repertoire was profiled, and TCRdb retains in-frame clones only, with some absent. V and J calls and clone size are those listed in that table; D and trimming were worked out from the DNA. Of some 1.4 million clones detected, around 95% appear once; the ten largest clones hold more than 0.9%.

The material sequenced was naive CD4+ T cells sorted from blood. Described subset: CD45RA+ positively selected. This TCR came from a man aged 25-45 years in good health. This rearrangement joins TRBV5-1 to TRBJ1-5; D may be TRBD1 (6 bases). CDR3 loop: CASSRDMTNQPQHF. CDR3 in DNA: TGCGCCAGCAGCCGGGACATGACCAATCAGCCCCAGCATTTT.